Listed below are T cell receptor beta chains from one sample, sequenced in a study of blood T cell repertoires in COVID-19. Assay: immunoSEQ multiplex PCR; the TCRdb copy retains only in-frame clones and omits some. The data show a few hundred thousand clones, 80% to 90% seen once. The sequencing input was peripheral blood. These receptors all come from a woman aged 45-60 years who had recovered from COVID-19. The CDR3 runs from the conserved cysteine through the conserved F or W. D genes are given only for firm matches. A row's size may be missing; if present it is once, few, many or a size class.

CDR3aa | CDR3nt | v_gene | abundance | j_gene | d_gene
CASSSLGTGGAYEQYF | TGTGCCAGCAGCTCCCTGGGGACAGGGGGTGCCTACGAGCAGTACTTC | TRBV5-6 | . | TRBJ2-7 | TRBD1
CASSIRVWGQQAFF | TGTGCCAGTAGTATTCGAGTCTGGGGGCAGCAAGCTTTCTTT | TRBV19 | . | TRBJ1-1 | .
CASSAPNENIQYF | TGTGCCAGCAGCGCCCCCAATGAGAACATTCAGTACTTC | TRBV9 | once | TRBJ2-4 | .
CASSVAGEGGELFF | TGTGCCAGCAGCGTAGCCGGGGAGGGCGGGGAGCTGTTTTTT | TRBV9 | . | TRBJ2-2 | TRBD2
CASSPSRGNNEQFF | TGTGCCAGCAGCCCCTCGCGAGGGAACAATGAGCAGTTCTTC | TRBV7-8 | . | TRBJ2-1 | .
CASRGQEVPSNYGYTF | TGTGCCAGTCGGGGACAGGAAGTACCCTCTAACTATGGCTACACCTTC | TRBV19 | few | TRBJ1-2 | TRBD1
CASSPPQPNTEAFF | TGTGCCAGCAGTCCGCCACAGCCGAACACTGAAGCTTTCTTT | TRBV6-5 | . | TRBJ1-1 | .
CASSLQNDRGYEQYF | TGTGCCAGCAGCCTGCAAAACGACAGGGGCTACGAGCAGTACTTC | TRBV7-2 | . | TRBJ2-7 | TRBD1
CASSSRGILNSPLHF | TGTGCCAGCAGTTCCAGGGGCATCCTTAATTCACCCCTCCACTTT | TRBV28 | . | TRBJ1-6 | .
CASSPGLAEYNEQFF | TGCGCCAGCAGCCCCGGACTAGCGGAGTACAATGAGCAGTTCTTC | TRBV5-1 | . | TRBJ2-1 | TRBD2
CASTERGNYGYTF | TGTGCCAGCACCGAACGAGGGAACTATGGCTACACCTTC | TRBV5-6 | . | TRBJ1-2 | .
CASSLVDPRYSNQPQHF | TGTGCCAGCAGCTTAGTCGATCCCAGATATAGCAATCAGCCCCAGCATTTT | TRBV7-2 | . | TRBJ1-5 | .
CASTVPGQGAVYGYTF | TGTGCCAGTACCGTCCCGGGACAGGGGGCTGTCTATGGCTACACCTTC | TRBV19 | . | TRBJ1-2 | TRBD1
CASRDMTNTGELFF | TGTGCCAGCCGCGACATGACGAACACCGGGGAGCTGTTTTTT | TRBV19 | once | TRBJ2-2 | .
CASSLRGTNEQFF | TGTGCCAGCAGCTTACGGGGTACCAATGAGCAGTTCTTC | TRBV11-3 | . | TRBJ2-1 | .
CASSDIATGTQYF | TGTGCCAGCAGTGATATTGCGACGGGGACCCAGTACTTC | TRBV6-1 | . | TRBJ2-5 | .
CASSNPPGPYSNQPQHF | TGTGCCAGCAGCAACCCACCCGGTCCTTATAGCAATCAGCCCCAGCATTTT | TRBV21-1 | . | TRBJ1-5 | .
CASSHRGGTEAFF | TGTGCCAGCAGTCACCGGGGGGGCACTGAAGCTTTCTTT | TRBV6-5 | few | TRBJ1-1 | .
CASSLSTGGSSGYTF | TGCGCCAGCAGCTTATCCACAGGGGGCTCCTCTGGCTACACCTTC | TRBV5-1 | . | TRBJ1-2 | TRBD1
CASSGSGGSRETQYF | TGCGCCAGCAGCGGTAGCGGGGGGTCGCGGGAGACCCAGTACTTC | TRBV5-1 | . | TRBJ2-5 | TRBD2
CASSPGGQAHSNQPQHF | TGTGCCAGCTCACCGGGTGGACAGGCGCATAGCAATCAGCCCCAGCATTTT | TRBV18 | . | TRBJ1-5 | TRBD1
CASSLDGGSRQETQYF | TGTGCCAGCAGCTTAGATGGGGGGAGCCGCCAAGAGACCCAGTACTTC | TRBV7-2 | . | TRBJ2-5 | .
CASSEIGTDYEQYF | TGTGCCAGCAGTGAAATAGGGACAGACTACGAGCAGTACTTC | TRBV6-1 | few | TRBJ2-7 | TRBD1
CASSRDRVYNEQFF | TGCGCCAGCAGTCGGGACAGGGTTTACAATGAGCAGTTCTTC | TRBV10-1 | . | TRBJ2-1 | TRBD1
CASIKSSGSEQYF | TGTGCCAGTATCAAATCTAGCGGGAGCGAGCAGTACTTC | TRBV2 | . | TRBJ2-7 | TRBD2
CASSGGDFSYEQYF | TGCGCCAGCAGCGGAGGGGACTTCAGCTACGAGCAGTACTTC | TRBV5-1 | once | TRBJ2-7 | .
CASSFPGESYNEQFF | TGTGCCAGCAGTTTTCCAGGGGAGAGCTACAATGAGCAGTTCTTC | TRBV28 | . | TRBJ2-1 | .
CAISESDSFWQETQYF | TGTGCCATCAGTGAGTCCGACAGCTTTTGGCAAGAGACCCAGTACTTC | TRBV10-3 | . | TRBJ2-5 | .
CASSLDSVQLYEQYF | TGTGCCAGCAGCTTAGATTCGGTACAGCTGTACGAGCAGTACTTC | TRBV11-2 | . | TRBJ2-7 | .
CAWRTGGAGANVLTF | TGTGCCTGGAGGACCGGCGGGGCTGGGGCCAACGTCCTGACTTTC | TRBV30 | . | TRBJ2-6 | .
CASSYPTYSGRSPLNEQFF | TGTGCCAGCAGTTACCCGACTTATAGCGGGCGGTCGCCCCTCAATGAGCAGTTCTTC | TRBV6-2/TRBV6-3 | once | TRBJ2-1 | TRBD2
CASSGLAGGFSTDTQYF | TGTGCCAGCAGTGGACTAGCGGGGGGGTTTAGCACAGATACGCAGTATTTT | TRBV2 | . | TRBJ2-3 | TRBD2
CASSALTRVYSGNTIYF | TGTGCCAGCAGTGCCTTGACGCGGGTCTACTCTGGAAACACCATATATTTT | TRBV6-4 | . | TRBJ1-3 | .
CASSFLAVGEQYF | TGTGCCAGCAGTTTTCTCGCGGTTGGGGAGCAGTACTTC | TRBV28 | . | TRBJ2-7 | .
CASSWSITEAFF | TGTGCCAGCTCCTGGTCTATCACTGAAGCTTTCTTT | TRBV18 | . | TRBJ1-1 | .
CASSLAWAGNTEAFF | TGTGCCAGCAGCTTGGCCTGGGCAGGCAACACTGAAGCTTTCTTT | TRBV5-5 | few | TRBJ1-1 | .
CASSLLGLAGEDQYF | TGTGCCAGCAGTTTATTGGGACTAGCGGGAGAAGATCAGTACTTC | TRBV28 | . | TRBJ2-4 | TRBD2
CASSLSMAGWTEAFF | TGTGCCAGCAGTTTATCCATGGCAGGGTGGACTGAAGCTTTCTTT | TRBV28 | . | TRBJ1-1 | .
CASSSPGRVGETQYF | TGTGCCAGCAGTAGCCCCGGGCGGGTGGGGGAGACCCAGTACTTC | TRBV6-5 | few | TRBJ2-5 | .
CASSRRRVGYEQYF | TGTGCCAGCAGCCGACGTCGGGTTGGCTACGAGCAGTACTTC | TRBV5-6 | . | TRBJ2-7 | .
CASILGPGQGLGGELFF | TGTGCCAGTATTCTGGGGCCGGGACAGGGGTTAGGCGGGGAGCTGTTTTTT | TRBV28 | . | TRBJ2-2 | TRBD1
CASSAKEGTGSYEQYF | TGTGCCAGCAGCGCGAAGGAGGGGACAGGGTCCTACGAGCAGTACTTC | TRBV9 | . | TRBJ2-7 | TRBD1
CASTTIAGATYEQYF | TGTGCCAGCACCACCATAGCGGGTGCGACCTACGAGCAGTACTTC | TRBV7-9 | . | TRBJ2-7 | TRBD2
CASSRREGTQLFF | TGTGCCAGCAGCCGGCGGGAGGGGACCCAACTGTTTTTT | TRBV3-1/TRBV3-2 | . | TRBJ1-4 | .
CASSQERGQGNTEAFF | TGCGCCAGCAGCCAAGAGCGGGGACAGGGTAACACTGAAGCTTTCTTT | TRBV4-1 | . | TRBJ1-1 | TRBD1
CASSFGKRYGYTF | TGTGCCAGCAGTTTCGGGAAGCGCTATGGCTACACCTTC | TRBV28 | . | TRBJ1-2 | .
CASSLAQTNEQFF | TGCGCCAGCAGCTTGGCACAGACCAATGAGCAGTTCTTC | TRBV5-1 | . | TRBJ2-1 | .
CASLSPGGGYGYTF | TGTGCCAGCCTGAGTCCGGGGGGGGGCTATGGCTACACCTTC | TRBV28 | . | TRBJ1-2 | .
CASRGAGGDEQFF | TGTGCCAGCCGGGGGGCGGGAGGCGATGAGCAGTTCTTC | TRBV27 | . | TRBJ2-1 | TRBD2
CASSGGGGLSTDTQYF | TGTGCCAGCTCGGGGGGTGGCGGGCTTAGCACAGATACGCAGTATTTT | TRBV3-1/TRBV3-2 | . | TRBJ2-3 | TRBD2
CASSSPLADQPQHF | TGTGCCAGCAGTTCGCCTCTGGCGGATCAGCCCCAGCATTTT | TRBV6-6 | . | TRBJ1-5 | .
CATSTRQGRGGEQFF | TGTGCCACCAGCACACGACAGGGGCGGGGTGGTGAGCAGTTCTTC | TRBV15 | . | TRBJ2-1 | TRBD1
CASSLLSVGETQYF | TGTGCCAGCAGCCTTCTTTCGGTCGGGGAGACCCAGTACTTC | TRBV3-1/TRBV3-2 | . | TRBJ2-5 | .
CASSGPGLINYGYTF | TGTGCCAGCAGCGGACCGGGACTAATAAACTATGGCTACACCTTC | TRBV9 | . | TRBJ1-2 | .